Each of the 8 T cell receptor beta chains below was sequenced from the same sample in a study of T cells in localized non-small cell lung cancer. The method was immunoSEQ multiplex PCR; TCRdb's version includes in-frame clones alone and lacks a portion of them. The sample has about 24,000 clones, 75% to 90% seen once. The material was peripheral blood, obtained before any cancer treatment. The receptors here all came from a male donor older than 55 with stage II squamous cell lung carcinoma.

This chain connects TRBV5-8 to TRBJ2-3; TRBD2 aligns across 8 bases. Germline V lookup: CDR1 SGHTS, CDR2 YDEGEE. V gave up 4 bases and J gave up 3 bases; unmatched junction bases: 7. The CDR3 length is 15 residues. The CDR3 nucleotides are TGTGCCAGCAGCCTCGGGGGGGCCAATACAGATACGCAGTATTTT. This translates into CASSLGGANTDTQYF.

The CDR3, as DNA: TGTGCCAGCAGCGTAGGGACTAGCGGGGGGGCCGTAACCCAGTACTTC. Its protein product is CASSVGTSGGAVTQYF. This chain connects TRBV9 to TRBJ2-5, with TRBD2 matching over 15 bases. J gave up 8 bases and V 0 bases, and 5 bases lay outside the gene matches. The CDR3 spans 16 residues. The germline gives CDR1 SGDLS, CDR2 YYNGEE.

The gene calls are TRBV23-1 and TRBJ1-3; D remains unclear. TRBV23-1 is an open reading frame, and its role is uncertain. CDR3 size: 15 residues. Between the trimmed V and J ends, which lost 2 bases and 3 bases, there was a span of 11 bases. For the CDR3, the DNA is TGCGCCAGCAGTCAACCCTACCTCTTTGGAAACACCATATATTTT. Translated, it gives CASSQPYLFGNTIYF.

The chain carries TRBV19 and TRBJ1-2; 7 bases line up with TRBD1. CDR1 is LNHDA, CDR2 SQIVND, per germline (reference sequence). The CDR3 covers 14 residues. J gave up 5 bases and V 6 bases, and 9 bases lay outside the gene matches. For the CDR3, the DNA is TGTGCCAGTAGGAGGTCACAGGGGCGTTATGGCTACACCTTC. Amino acid sequence: CASRRSQGRYGYTF. Using reference TRBV19 and TRBJ1-2 for the parts outside the CDR3, the full variable domain is DGGITQSPKYLFRKEGQNVTLSCEQNLNHDAMYWYRQDPGQGLRLIYYSQIVNDFQKGDIAEGYSVSREKKESFPLTVTSAQKNPTAFYLCASRRSQGRYGYTFGSGTRLTVV.

This clone was found once. This rearrangement joins TRBV5-1 to TRBJ2-3; 8 bases fit TRBD2. Per germline, CDR1 SGHRS and CDR2 YFSETQ. The CDR3 covers 16 residues. V was pared by 4 bases and J by 2 bases, with 9 bases of the junction left unmatched. The CDR3 coding sequence is TGCGCCAGCAGCCACCTCGGAGCGGGGGACACAGATACGCAGTATTTT. Its protein product is CASSHLGAGDTDTQYF.

This clone has just one count. The rearrangement links TRBV6-1 to TRBJ2-3; D is undetermined. Germline assignment: CDR1 MNHNS and CDR2 SASEGT. This CDR3 is built from 14 residues. V was cut by 5 bases and J by 0 bases, with 9 bases left in between. In DNA, the CDR3 is TGTGCCAGCAGTCGTACTTCTAGCACAGATACGCAGTATTTT. As protein: CASSRTSSTDTQYF.

The V call is TRBV28, the J call TRBJ2-1, with 9 bases identical to TRBD2. The V segment lost 6 bases and the J segment 4 bases; nucleotides outside the gene matches: 7. The CDR3 spans 15 residues. The germline gives CDR1 MDHEN, CDR2 SYDVKM. CDR3 region: CASSPIAGAYNEQFF. The DNA for the CDR3 is TGTGCCAGCAGCCCAATAGCGGGAGCTTACAATGAGCAGTTCTTC. Looking up the rest from reference TRBV28 and TRBJ2-1 gives the full variable domain: DVKVTQSSRYLVKRTGEKVFLECVQDMDHENMFWYRQDPGLGLRLIYFSYDVKMKEKGDIPEGYSVSREKKERFSLILESASTNQTSMYLCASSPIAGAYNEQFFGPGTRLTVL.

The rearrangement links TRBV28 to TRBJ2-1; 8 nucleotides agree with TRBD2. This CDR3 is built from 15 residues. With V trimmed by 4 bases and J by 6 bases, 8 bases remained unmatched. Germline V CDR1 and CDR2: MDHEN, SYDVKM. The CDR3 reads CASSSPGLGLNEQFF. In DNA form, the CDR3 reads TGTGCCAGCAGTTCGCCGGGACTAGGCCTCAATGAGCAGTTCTTC.